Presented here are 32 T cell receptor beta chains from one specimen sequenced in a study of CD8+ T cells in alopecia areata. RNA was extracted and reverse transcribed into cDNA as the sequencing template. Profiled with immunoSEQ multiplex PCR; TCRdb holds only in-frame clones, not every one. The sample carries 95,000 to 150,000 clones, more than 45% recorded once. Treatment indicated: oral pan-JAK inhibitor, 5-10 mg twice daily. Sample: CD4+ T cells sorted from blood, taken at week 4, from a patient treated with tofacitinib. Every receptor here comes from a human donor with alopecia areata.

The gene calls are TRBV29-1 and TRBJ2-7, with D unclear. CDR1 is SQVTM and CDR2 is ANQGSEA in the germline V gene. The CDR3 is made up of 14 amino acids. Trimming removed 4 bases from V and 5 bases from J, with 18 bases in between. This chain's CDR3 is CSVGTRLFRNEQYF. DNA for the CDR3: TGCAGCGTTGGGACGAGATTGTTTCGGAACGAGCAGTACTTC.

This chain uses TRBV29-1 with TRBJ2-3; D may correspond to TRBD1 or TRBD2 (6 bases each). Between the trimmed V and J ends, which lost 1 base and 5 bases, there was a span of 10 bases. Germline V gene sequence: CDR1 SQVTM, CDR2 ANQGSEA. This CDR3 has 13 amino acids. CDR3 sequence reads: CSVEGGARDTQYF. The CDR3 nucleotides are TGCAGCGTTGAAGGGGGGGCGCGAGATACGCAGTATTTT.

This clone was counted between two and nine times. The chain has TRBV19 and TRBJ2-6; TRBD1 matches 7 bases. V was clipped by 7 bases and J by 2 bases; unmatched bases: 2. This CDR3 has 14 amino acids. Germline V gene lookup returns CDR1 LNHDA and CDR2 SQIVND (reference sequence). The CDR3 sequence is CASTDRAGANVLTF. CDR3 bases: TGTGCCAGTACAGACAGGGCTGGGGCCAACGTCCTGACTTTC.

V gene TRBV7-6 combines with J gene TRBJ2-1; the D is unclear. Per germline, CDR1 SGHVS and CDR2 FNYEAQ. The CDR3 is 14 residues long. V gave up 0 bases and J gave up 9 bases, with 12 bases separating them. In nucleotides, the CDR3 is TGTGCCAGCAGCTTAGCCCCCCCGGGCGCTGAGCAGTTCTTC. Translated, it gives CASSLAPPGAEQFF. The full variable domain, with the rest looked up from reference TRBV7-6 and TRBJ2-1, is GAGVSQSPRYKVTKRGQDVALRCDPISGHVSLYWYRQALGQGPEFLTYFNYEAQQDKSGLPNDRFSAERPEGSISTLTIQRTEQRDSAMYRCASSLAPPGAEQFFGPGTRLTVL.

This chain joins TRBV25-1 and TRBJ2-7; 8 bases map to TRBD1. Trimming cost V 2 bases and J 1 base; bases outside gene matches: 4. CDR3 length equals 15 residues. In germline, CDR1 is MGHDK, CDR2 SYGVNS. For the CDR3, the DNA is TGTGCCAGCAGTGAAGCAGGGACAGGATCCTACGAGCAGTACTTC. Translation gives CASSEAGTGSYEQYF.

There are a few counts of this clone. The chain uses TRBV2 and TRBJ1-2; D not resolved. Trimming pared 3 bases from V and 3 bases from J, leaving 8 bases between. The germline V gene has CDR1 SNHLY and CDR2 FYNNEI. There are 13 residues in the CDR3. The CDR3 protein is CASSDRRDYGYTF. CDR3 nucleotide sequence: TGTGCCAGCAGTGACCGGAGGGACTATGGCTACACCTTC.

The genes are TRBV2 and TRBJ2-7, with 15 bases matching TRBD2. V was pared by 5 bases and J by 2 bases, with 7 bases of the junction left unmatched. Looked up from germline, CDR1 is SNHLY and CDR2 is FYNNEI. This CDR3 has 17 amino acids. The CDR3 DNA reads TGTGCCAGCAGTTCCGGACTAGCGGGAGGGATGGCCTACGAGCAGTACTTC. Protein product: CASSSGLAGGMAYEQYF.

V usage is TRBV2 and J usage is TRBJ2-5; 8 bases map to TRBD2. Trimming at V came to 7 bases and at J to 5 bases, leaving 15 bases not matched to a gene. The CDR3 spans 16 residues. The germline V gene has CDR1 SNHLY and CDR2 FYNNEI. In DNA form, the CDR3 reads TGTGCCAGCACCCAGCAGGCTAGCGGGTTGGGGGAGACCCAGTACTTC. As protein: CASTQQASGLGETQYF.

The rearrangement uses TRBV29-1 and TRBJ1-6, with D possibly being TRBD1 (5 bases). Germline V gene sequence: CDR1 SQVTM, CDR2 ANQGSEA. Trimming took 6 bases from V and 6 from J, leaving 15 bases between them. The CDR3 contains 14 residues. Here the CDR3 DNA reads TGCAGCGTCATGGGGGAATCCCCTAATTCACCCCTCCACTTT. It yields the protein CSVMGESPNSPLHF.

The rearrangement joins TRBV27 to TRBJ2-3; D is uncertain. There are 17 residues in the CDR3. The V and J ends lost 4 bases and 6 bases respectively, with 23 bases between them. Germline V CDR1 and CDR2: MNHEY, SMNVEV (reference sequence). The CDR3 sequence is CASSSTPLIRIRDTQYF. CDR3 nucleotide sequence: TGTGCCAGCAGTTCCACCCCTTTGATCCGGATTCGGGATACGCAGTATTTT.

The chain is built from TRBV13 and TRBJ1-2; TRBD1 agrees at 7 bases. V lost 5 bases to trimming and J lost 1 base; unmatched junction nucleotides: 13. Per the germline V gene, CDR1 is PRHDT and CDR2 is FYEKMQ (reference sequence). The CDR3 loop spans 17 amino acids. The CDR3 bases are TGTGCCAGCAGCCGAAAGGAGACAGGGTTGAGTAACTATGGCTACACCTTC. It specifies CASSRKETGLSNYGYTF.

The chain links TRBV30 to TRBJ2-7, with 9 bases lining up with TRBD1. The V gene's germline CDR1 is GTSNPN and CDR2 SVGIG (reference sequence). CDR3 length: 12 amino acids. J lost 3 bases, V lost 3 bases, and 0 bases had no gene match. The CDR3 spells CAWRTGGYEQYF. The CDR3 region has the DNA TGTGCCTGGAGGACAGGGGGCTACGAGCAGTACTTC. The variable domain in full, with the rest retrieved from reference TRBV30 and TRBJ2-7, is SQTIHQWPATLVQPVGSPLSLECTVEGTSNPNLYWYRQAAGRGLQLLFYSVGIGQISSEVPQNLSASRPQDRQFILSSKKLLLSDSGFYLCAWRTGGYEQYFGPGTRLTVT.

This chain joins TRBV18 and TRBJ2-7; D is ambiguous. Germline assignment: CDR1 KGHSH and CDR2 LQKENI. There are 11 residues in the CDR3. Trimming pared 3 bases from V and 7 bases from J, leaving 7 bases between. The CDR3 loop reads CASSPSREQYF. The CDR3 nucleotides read TGTGCCAGCTCACCTTCGAGGGAGCAGTACTTC. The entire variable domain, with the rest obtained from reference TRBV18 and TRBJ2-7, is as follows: NAGVMQNPRHLVRRRGQEARLRCSPMKGHSHVYWYRQLPEEGLKFMVYLQKENIIDESGMPKERFSAEFPKEGPSILRIQQVVRGDSAAYFCASSPSREQYFGPGTRLTVT.

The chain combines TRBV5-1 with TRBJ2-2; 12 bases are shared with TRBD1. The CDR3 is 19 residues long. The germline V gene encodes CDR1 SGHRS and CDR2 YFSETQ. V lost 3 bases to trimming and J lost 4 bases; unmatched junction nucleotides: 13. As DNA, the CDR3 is TGCGCCAGCAGCTCCCCTCACGGGACAGGGGGCGCAATCACCGGGGAGCTGTTTTTT. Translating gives CASSSPHGTGGAITGELFF.

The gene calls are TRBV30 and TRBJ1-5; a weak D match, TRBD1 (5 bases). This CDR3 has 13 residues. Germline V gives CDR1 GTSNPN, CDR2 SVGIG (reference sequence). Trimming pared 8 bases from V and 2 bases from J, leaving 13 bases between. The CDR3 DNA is TGTGCCCCCGGGGCGCGGGGCAATCAGCCCCAGCATTTT. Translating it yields CAPGARGNQPQHF.

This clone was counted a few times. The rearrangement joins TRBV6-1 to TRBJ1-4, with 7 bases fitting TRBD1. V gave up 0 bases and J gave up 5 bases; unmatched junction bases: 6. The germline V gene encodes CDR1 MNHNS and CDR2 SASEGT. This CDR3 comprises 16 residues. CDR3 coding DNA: TGTGCCAGCAGTGAAGCGTTCGGCAGGGGGAATGAAAAACTGTTTTTT. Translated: CASSEAFGRGNEKLFF.

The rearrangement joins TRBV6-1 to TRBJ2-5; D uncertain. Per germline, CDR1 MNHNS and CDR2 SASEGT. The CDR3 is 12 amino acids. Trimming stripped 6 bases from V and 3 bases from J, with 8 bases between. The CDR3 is CASSLIEETQYF. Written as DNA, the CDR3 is TGTGCCAGCAGCCTAATTGAAGAGACCCAGTACTTC.

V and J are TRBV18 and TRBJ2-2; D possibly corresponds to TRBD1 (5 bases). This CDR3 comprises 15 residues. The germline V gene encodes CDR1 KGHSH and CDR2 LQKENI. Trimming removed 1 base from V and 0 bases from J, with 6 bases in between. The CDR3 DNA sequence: TGTGCCAGCTCACCACTGGACACGAACACCGGGGAGCTGTTTTTT. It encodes CASSPLDTNTGELFF.

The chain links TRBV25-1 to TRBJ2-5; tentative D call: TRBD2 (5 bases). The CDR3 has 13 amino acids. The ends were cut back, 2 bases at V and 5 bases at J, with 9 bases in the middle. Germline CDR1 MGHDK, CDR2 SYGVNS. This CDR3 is CASSEKQRETQYF. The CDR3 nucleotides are TGTGCCAGCAGTGAAAAGCAGCGGGAGACCCAGTACTTC.

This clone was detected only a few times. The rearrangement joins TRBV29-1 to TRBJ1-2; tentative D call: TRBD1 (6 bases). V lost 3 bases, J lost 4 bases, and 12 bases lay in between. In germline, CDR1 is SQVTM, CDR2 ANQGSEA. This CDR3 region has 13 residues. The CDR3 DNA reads TGCAGCGTTGAGGAGGGGGATAGCTATGGCTACACCTTC. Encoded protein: CSVEEGDSYGYTF.

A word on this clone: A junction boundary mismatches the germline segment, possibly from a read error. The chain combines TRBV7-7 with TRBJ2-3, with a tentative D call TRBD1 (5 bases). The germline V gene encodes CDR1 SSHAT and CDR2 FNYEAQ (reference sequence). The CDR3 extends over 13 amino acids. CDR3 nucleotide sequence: TGTGCTAGCAGCTCCGGACACGCAGATACGCAGTATTTT. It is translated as CASSSGHADTQYF.

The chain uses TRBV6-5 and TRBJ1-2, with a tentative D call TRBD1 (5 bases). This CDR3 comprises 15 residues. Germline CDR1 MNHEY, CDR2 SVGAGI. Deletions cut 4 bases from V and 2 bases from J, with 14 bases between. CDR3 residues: CASSFDSALNYGYTF. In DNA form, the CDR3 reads TGTGCCAGCAGTTTCGACAGTGCTCTCAACTATGGCTACACCTTC.

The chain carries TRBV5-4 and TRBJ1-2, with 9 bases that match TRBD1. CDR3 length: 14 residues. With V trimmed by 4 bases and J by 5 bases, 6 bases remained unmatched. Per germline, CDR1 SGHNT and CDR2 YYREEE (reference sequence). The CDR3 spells CASSEGQGWYGYTF. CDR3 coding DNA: TGTGCCAGCAGCGAGGGACAGGGTTGGTATGGCTACACCTTC.

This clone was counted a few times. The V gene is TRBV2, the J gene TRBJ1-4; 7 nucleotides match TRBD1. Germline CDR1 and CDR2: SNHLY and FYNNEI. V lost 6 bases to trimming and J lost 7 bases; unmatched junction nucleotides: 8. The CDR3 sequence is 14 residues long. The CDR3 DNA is TGTGCCAGCAGCAAACAGGGGAGGCCTGAAAAACTGTTTTTT. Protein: CASSKQGRPEKLFF. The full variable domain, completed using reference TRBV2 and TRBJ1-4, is EPEVTQTPSHQVTQMGQEVILRCVPISNHLYFYWYRQILGQKVEFLVSFYNNEISEKSEIFDDQFSVERPDGSNFTLKIRSTKLEDSAMYFCASSKQGRPEKLFFGSGTQLSVL.

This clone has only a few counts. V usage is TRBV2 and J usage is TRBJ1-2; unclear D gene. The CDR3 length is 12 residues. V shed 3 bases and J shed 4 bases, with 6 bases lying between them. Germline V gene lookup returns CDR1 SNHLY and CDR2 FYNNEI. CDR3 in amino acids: CASSDPSYGYTF. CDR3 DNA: TGTGCCAGCAGTGACCCCAGCTATGGCTACACCTTC.

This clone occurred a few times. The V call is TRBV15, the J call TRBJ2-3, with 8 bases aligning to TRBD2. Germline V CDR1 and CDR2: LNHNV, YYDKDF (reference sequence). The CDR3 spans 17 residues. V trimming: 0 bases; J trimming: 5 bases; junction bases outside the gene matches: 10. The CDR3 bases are TGTGCCACCAGCAGAGAGTCGAGCGGGGGCTGGGTAGATACGCAGTATTTT. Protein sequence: CATSRESSGGWVDTQYF.

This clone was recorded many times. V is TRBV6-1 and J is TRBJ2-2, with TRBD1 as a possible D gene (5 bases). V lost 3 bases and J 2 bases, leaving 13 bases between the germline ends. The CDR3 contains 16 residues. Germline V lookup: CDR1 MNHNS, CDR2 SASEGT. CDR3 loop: CASSEVRAPNTGELFF. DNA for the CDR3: TGTGCCAGCAGTGAGGTCAGGGCCCCCAACACCGGGGAGCTGTTTTTT.

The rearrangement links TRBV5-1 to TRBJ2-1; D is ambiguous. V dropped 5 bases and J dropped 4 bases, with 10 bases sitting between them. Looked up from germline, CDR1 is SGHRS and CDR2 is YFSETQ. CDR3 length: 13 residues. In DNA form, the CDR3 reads TGCGCCAGCAGAATAGCAGAGTACAATGAGCAGTTCTTC. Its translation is CASRIAEYNEQFF.

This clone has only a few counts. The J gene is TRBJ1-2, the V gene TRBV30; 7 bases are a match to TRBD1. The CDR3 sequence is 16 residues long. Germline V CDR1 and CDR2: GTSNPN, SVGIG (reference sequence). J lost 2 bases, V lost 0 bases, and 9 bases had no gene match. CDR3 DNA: TGTGCCTGGAGTGTACCGAAACCAGGGGGAAACTATGGCTACACCTTC. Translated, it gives CAWSVPKPGGNYGYTF.

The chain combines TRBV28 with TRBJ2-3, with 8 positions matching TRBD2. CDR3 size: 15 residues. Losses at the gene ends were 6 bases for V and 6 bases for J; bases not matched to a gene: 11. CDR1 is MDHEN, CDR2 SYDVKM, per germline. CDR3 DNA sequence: TGTGCCAGCAGCCTCGGGGGGGTTAGCAGGGATACGCAGTATTTT. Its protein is CASSLGGVSRDTQYF.

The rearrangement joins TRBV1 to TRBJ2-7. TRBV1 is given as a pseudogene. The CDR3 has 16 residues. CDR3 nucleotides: TGCACCGAAGTTGGGCTGAGGTCAGGTTGGACCTACGAGCAGTACTTC. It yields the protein CTEVGLRSGWTYEQYF.

In DNA form, the CDR3 reads TGTGCCAGCAGTTCACCGGGACGGGGCTATGGCTACACCTTC. As protein: CASSSPGRGYGYTF. The chain carries TRBV7-2 and TRBJ1-2; D is perhaps TRBD1 (5 bases). CDR1 and CDR2 (germline): SGHTA, FQGNSA. CDR3 length equals 14 residues. V lost 6 bases and J lost 4, with 15 bases in between.